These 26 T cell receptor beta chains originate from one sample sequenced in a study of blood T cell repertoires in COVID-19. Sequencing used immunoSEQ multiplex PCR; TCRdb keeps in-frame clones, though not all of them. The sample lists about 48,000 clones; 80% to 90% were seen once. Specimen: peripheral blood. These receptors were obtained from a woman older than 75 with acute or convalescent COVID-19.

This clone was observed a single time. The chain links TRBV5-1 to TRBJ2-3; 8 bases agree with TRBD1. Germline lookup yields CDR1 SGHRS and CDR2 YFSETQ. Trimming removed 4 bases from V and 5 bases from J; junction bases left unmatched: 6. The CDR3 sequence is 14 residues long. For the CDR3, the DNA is TGCGCCAGCAGCAAAGGACAGGGAGGAGATACGCAGTATTTT. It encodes CASSKGQGGDTQYF. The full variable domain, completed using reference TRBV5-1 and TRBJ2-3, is KAGVTQTPRYLIKTRGQQVTLSCSPISGHRSVSWYQQTPGQGLQFLFEYFSETQRNKGNFPGRFSGRQFSNSRSEMNVSTLELGDSALYLCASSKGQGGDTQYFGPGTRLTVL.

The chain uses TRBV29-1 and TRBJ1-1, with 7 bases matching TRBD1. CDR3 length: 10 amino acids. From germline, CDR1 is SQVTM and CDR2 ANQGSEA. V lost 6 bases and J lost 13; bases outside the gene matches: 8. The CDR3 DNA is TGCAGCGTCCGACAGGGTTCGGTTTTCTTT. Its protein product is CSVRQGSVFF.

The CDR3 DNA reads TGTGCCAGTACCCTGGGACAGGGGGACTATGGCTACACCTTC. It is translated as CASTLGQGDYGYTF. The V and J genes are TRBV19 and TRBJ1-2, with 11 positions matching TRBD1. Germline CDR1 and CDR2: LNHDA and SQIVND (reference sequence). Trimming cost V 7 bases and J 3 bases; bases outside gene matches: 4. This CDR3 contains 14 residues.

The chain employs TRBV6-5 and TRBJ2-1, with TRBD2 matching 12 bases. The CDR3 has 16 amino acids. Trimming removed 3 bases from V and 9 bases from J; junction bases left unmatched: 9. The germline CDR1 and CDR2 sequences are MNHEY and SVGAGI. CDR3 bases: TGTGCCAGCAGTTATCTCCTAGCGGGGGGGCCGGGTGAGCAGTTCTTC. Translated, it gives CASSYLLAGGPGEQFF.

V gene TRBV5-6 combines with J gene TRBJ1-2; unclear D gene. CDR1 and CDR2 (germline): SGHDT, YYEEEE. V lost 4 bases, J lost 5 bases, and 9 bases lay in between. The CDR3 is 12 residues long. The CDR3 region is CASSPNGYGYTF. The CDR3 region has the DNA TGTGCCAGCAGCCCCAACGGGTATGGCTACACCTTC.

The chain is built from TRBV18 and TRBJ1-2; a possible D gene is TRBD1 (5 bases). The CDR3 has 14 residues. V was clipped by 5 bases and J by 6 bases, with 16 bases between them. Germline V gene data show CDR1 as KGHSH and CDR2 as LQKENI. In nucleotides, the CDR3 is TGTGCCAGCTCATCCTCGACAGCGACGGATGGCTACACCTTC. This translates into CASSSSTATDGYTF.

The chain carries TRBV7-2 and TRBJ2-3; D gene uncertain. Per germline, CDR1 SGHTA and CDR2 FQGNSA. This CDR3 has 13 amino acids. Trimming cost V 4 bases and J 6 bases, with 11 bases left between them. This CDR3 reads CASSSRPSDTQYF. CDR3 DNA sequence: TGTGCCAGCAGCTCTAGGCCCTCTGATACGCAGTATTTT.

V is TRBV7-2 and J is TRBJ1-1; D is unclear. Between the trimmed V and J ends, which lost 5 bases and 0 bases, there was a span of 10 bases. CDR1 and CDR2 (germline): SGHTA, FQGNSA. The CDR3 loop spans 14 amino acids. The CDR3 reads CASSERAMNTEAFF. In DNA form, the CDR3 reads TGTGCCAGCAGCGAGAGGGCCATGAACACTGAAGCTTTCTTT. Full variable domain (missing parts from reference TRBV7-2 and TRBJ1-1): GAGVSQSPSNKVTEKGKDVELRCDPISGHTALYWYRQSLGQGLEFLIYFQGNSAPDKSGLPSDRFSAERTGGSVSTLTIQRTQQEDSAVYLCASSERAMNTEAFFGQGTRLTVV.

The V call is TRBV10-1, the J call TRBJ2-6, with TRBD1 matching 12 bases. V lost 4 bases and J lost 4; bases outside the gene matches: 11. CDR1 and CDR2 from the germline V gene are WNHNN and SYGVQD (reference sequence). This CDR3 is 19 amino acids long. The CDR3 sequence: CASSGPGQGASSGANVLTF. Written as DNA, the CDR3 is TGCGCCAGCAGTGGACCGGGACAGGGGGCCTCGTCGGGGGCCAACGTCCTGACTTTC.

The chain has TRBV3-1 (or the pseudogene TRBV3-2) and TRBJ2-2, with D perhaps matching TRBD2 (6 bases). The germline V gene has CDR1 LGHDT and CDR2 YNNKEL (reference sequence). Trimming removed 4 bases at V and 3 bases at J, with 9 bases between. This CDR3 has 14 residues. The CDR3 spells CASSRGVDTGELFF. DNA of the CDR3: TGTGCCAGCAGCCGGGGGGTTGACACCGGGGAGCTGTTTTTT.

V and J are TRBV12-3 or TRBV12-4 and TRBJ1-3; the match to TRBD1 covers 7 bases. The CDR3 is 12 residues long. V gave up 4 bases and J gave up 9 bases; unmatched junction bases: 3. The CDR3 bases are TGTGCCAGCAGTTCGCAGGGGGTCACCATATATTTT. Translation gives CASSSQGVTIYF.

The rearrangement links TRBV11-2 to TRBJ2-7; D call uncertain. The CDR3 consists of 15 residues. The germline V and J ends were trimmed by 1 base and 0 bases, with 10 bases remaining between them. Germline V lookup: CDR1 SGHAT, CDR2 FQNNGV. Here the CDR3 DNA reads TGTGCCAGCAGCTTAGGGCCCTCAAACTCCTACGAGCAGTACTTC. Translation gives CASSLGPSNSYEQYF. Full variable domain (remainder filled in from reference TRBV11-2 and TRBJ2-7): EAGVAQSPRYKIIEKRQSVAFWCNPISGHATLYWYQQILGQGPKLLIQFQNNGVVDDSQLPKDRFSAERLKGVDSTLKIQPAKLEDSAVYLCASSLGPSNSYEQYFGPGTRLTVT.

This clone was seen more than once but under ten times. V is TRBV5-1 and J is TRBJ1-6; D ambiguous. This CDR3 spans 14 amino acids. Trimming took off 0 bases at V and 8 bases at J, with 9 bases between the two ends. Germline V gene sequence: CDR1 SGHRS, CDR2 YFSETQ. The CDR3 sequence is CASSLGASDSPLHF. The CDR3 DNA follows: TGCGCCAGCAGCTTGGGGGCGAGTGATTCACCCCTCCACTTT.

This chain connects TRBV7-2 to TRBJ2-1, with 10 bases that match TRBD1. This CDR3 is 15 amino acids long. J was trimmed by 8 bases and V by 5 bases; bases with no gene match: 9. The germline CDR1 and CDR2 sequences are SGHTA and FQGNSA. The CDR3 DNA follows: TGTGCCAGCAGCCTGAGAGGACAGGGGGGTTATGAGCAGTTCTTC. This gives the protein CASSLRGQGGYEQFF. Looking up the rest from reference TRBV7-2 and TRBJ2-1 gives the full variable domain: GAGVSQSPSNKVTEKGKDVELRCDPISGHTALYWYRQSLGQGLEFLIYFQGNSAPDKSGLPSDRFSAERTGGSVSTLTIQRTQQEDSAVYLCASSLRGQGGYEQFFGPGTRLTVL.

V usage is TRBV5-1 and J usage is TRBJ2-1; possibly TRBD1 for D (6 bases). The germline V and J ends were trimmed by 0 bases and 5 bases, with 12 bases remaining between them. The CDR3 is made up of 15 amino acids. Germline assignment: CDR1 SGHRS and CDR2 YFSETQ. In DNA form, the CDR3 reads TGCGCCAGCAGCTTGGGTGGGGGCAGGGACAATGAGCAGTTCTTC. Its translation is CASSLGGGRDNEQFF.

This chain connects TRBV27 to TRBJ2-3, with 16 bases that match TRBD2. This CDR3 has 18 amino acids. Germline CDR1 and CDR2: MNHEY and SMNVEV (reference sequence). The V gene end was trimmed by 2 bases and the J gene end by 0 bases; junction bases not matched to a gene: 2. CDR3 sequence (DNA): TGTGCCAGCAGTTTACAGGGACTAGCGGGGGGGAGCACAGATACGCAGTATTTT. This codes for CASSLQGLAGGSTDTQYF.

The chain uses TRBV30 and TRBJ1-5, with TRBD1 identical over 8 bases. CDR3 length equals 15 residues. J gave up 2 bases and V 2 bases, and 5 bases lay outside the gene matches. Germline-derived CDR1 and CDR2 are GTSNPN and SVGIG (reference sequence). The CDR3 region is CAWSSGGAGNQPQHF. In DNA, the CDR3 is TGTGCCTGGAGTTCAGGGGGCGCGGGCAATCAGCCCCAGCATTTT.

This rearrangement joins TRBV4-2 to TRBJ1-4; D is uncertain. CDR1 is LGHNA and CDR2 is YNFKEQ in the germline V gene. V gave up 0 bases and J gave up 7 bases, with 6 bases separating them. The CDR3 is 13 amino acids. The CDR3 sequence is CASSQDGSEKLFF. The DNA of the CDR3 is TGTGCCAGCAGCCAAGATGGGAGTGAAAAACTGTTTTTT.

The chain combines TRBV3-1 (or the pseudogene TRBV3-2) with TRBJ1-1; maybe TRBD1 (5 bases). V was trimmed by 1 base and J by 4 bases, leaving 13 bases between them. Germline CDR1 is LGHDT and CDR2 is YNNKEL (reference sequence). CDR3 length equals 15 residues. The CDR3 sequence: CASSQGGVGVTEAFF. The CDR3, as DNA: TGTGCCAGCAGCCAAGGGGGCGTAGGGGTCACTGAAGCTTTCTTT.

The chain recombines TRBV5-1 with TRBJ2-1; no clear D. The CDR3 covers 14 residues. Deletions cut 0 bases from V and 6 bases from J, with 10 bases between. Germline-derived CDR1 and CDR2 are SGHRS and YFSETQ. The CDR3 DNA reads TGCGCCAGCAGCTTGGCCGGGTCTGCCAATGAGCAGTTCTTC. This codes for CASSLAGSANEQFF.

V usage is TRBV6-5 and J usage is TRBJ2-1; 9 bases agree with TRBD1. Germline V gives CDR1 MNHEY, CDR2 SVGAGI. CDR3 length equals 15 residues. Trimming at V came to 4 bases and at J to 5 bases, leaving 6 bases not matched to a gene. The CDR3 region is CASSSDGTGNNEQFF. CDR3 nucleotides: TGTGCCAGCAGTTCCGACGGGACAGGGAACAATGAGCAGTTCTTC.

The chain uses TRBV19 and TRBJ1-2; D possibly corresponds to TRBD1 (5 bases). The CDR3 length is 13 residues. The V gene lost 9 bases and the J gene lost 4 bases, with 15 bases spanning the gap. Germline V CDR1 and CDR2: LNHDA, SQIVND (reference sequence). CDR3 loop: CASRTAGSYGYTF. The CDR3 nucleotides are TGTGCCAGCAGGACCGCAGGGTCCTATGGCTACACCTTC.

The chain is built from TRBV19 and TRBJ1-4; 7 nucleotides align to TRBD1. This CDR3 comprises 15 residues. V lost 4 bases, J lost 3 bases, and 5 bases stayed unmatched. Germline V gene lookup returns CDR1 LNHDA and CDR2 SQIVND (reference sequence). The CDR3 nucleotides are TGTGCCAGTAGTAGATCCGGGACAGCTAATGAAAAACTGTTTTTT. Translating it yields CASSRSGTANEKLFF.

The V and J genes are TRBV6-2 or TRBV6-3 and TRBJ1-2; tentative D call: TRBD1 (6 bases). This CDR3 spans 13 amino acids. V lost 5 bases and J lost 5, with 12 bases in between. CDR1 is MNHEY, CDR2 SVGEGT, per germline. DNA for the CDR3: TGTGCCAGCAGTATTACAGGGATGTATGGCTACACCTTC. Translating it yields CASSITGMYGYTF.

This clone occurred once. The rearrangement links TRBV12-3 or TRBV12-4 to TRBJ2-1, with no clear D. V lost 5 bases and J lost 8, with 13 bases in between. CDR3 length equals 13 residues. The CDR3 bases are TGTGCCAGCAGTGCCGAGACACTCCATGAGCAGTTCTTC. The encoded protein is CASSAETLHEQFF.

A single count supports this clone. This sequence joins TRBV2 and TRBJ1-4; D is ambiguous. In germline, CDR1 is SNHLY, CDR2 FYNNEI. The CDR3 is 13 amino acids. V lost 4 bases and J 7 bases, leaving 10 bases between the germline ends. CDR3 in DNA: TGTGCCAGCAGTGGTTGGGCTCCTGAAAAACTGTTTTTT. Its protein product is CASSGWAPEKLFF.